A single sample is the source of the 18 T cell receptor beta chains below, sequenced in a study of T cells after yellow fever vaccination. TCRdb ran MiXCR on the 5' RACE reads and lists one entry per CDR3 protein. The sample carries 300,000 or so distinct CDR3 sequences, about 4% recorded once. The sample here was PBMCs, taken 5 days after the yellow fever booster vaccination. The origin of the receptors is a man between 18 and 29 years old who received the YFV17D yellow fever vaccine.

The table lists this clonotype with many counts. This chain uses TRBV29-1 with TRBJ2-5; no definite D call. Looked up from germline, CDR1 is SQVTM and CDR2 is ANQGSEA. CDR3 length equals 12 residues. The V and J ends lost 4 bases and 1 base respectively, with 7 bases between them. CDR3 loop: CSVGHGQETQYF. The CDR3 nucleotides are TGCAGCGTTGGTCACGGCCAAGAGACCCAGTACTTC.

The chain carries TRBV5-6 and TRBJ2-5; D is ambiguous. CDR1 and CDR2 (germline): SGHDT, YYEEEE. The CDR3 totals 15 residues. With 4 bases removed from V and 5 bases from J, the gap between germline ends came to 18 bases. The CDR3 here is CASSPRIRLGETQYF. In DNA, the CDR3 is TGTGCCAGCAGCCCCCGGATTAGACTCGGGGAGACCCAGTACTTC. The full variable domain, completed using reference TRBV5-6 and TRBJ2-5, is DAGVTQSPTHLIKTRGQQVTLRCSPKSGHDTVSWYQQALGQGPQFIFQYYEEEERQRGNFPDRFSGHQFPNYSSELNVNALLLGDSALYLCASSPRIRLGETQYFGPGTRLLVL.

This clonotype was counted only a few times. The chain combines TRBV7-2 with TRBJ1-6, with D uncertain. The V gene's germline CDR1 is SGHTA and CDR2 FQGNSA. The CDR3 extends over 13 amino acids. V was pared by 3 bases and J by 13 bases, with 13 bases between. This chain's CDR3 is CASSFLSRPPLHF. The CDR3 DNA sequence: TGTGCCAGCAGCTTTCTCTCCCGTCCGCCCCTCCACTTT.

This CDR3 is CASSAMGRGNTEAFF. The CDR3, as DNA: TGTGCCAGCAGCGCGATGGGACGAGGAAACACTGAAGCTTTCTTT. The rearrangement links TRBV7-9 to TRBJ1-1; D may be TRBD1 (5 bases). Trimming took off 5 bases at V and 2 bases at J, with 15 bases between the two ends. The CDR3 is 15 residues long. From germline, CDR1 is SEHNR and CDR2 FQNEAQ (reference sequence).

This clonotype was counted at least ten times. V and J are TRBV27 and TRBJ1-2; TRBD1 aligns across 7 bases. With V trimmed by 3 bases and J by 5 bases, 6 bases remained unmatched. The CDR3 contains 14 residues. The germline CDR1 and CDR2 sequences are MNHEY and SMNVEV (reference sequence). CDR3 sequence: CASSLARGFYGYTF. CDR3 nucleotide sequence: TGTGCCAGCAGTTTGGCCAGGGGGTTTTATGGCTACACCTTC.

This clonotype was found many times. The gene calls are TRBV20-1 and TRBJ1-2; D may be TRBD1 (5 bases). V was cut by 0 bases and J by 0 bases, with 14 bases left in between. Germline lookup yields CDR1 DFQATT and CDR2 SNEGSKA (reference sequence). The CDR3 has 16 amino acids. The CDR3 spells CSARDAPGTPNYGYTF. The CDR3 nucleotides are TGCAGTGCTAGAGATGCACCAGGGACCCCTAACTATGGCTACACCTTC.

The table lists this clonotype with a few counts. The chain uses TRBV19 and TRBJ1-5; D is perhaps TRBD1 (5 bases). The V end was cut by 3 bases, the J end by 1 base, with 13 bases between. The germline CDR1 and CDR2 sequences are LNHDA and SQIVND (reference sequence). The CDR3 totals 16 residues. This CDR3 is CASSIDRGSSNQPQHF. DNA for the CDR3: TGTGCCAGTAGTATCGATAGGGGATCGAGCAATCAGCCCCAGCATTTT.

V is TRBV20-1 and J is TRBJ2-3; D is uncertain. The germline V gene has CDR1 DFQATT and CDR2 SNEGSKA (reference sequence). The CDR3 totals 14 residues. The germline V and J ends were trimmed by 6 bases and 1 base, with 14 bases remaining between them. The CDR3 reads CSAQPWQRTDTQYF. The CDR3 region has the DNA TGCAGTGCCCAACCGTGGCAGCGCACAGATACGCAGTATTTT.

The table lists this clonotype with many counts. The V call is TRBV5-6, the J call TRBJ2-1; 10 bases are shared with TRBD2. The germline V gene encodes CDR1 SGHDT and CDR2 YYEEEE. Unmatched junction bases numbered 3, after V lost 2 bases and J lost 4 bases. The CDR3 consists of 15 residues. The CDR3 is CASSFPSGGYNEQFF. CDR3 nucleotides: TGTGCCAGCAGCTTCCCTAGCGGGGGTTACAATGAGCAGTTCTTC.

This clonotype was seen more than once but under ten times. As DNA, the CDR3 is TGTGCCAGCAGCCCCCAAGGCGGACAGGGAGTAGATACGCAGTATTTT. Translated: CASSPQGGQGVDTQYF. The V gene is TRBV7-6, the J gene TRBJ2-3; 8 bases are shared with TRBD1. The CDR3 covers 16 residues. Germline V gene sequence: CDR1 SGHVS, CDR2 FNYEAQ. Trimming cost V 5 bases and J 5 bases; bases outside gene matches: 12.

The chain has TRBV6-9 and TRBJ1-1; the D gene is possibly TRBD1 (5 bases). The CDR3 is made up of 14 amino acids. The germline V gene has CDR1 MNHGY and CDR2 SVAAGI. Trimming removed 6 bases from V and 0 bases from J, with 11 bases in between. The CDR3 DNA is TGTGCCAGCAGGAGGGGTCAGTTGAACACTGAAGCTTTCTTT. Its protein product is CASRRGQLNTEAFF.

In this sample, this clonotype turned up a few times. The rearrangement joins TRBV6-5 to TRBJ2-2, with D unclear. The CDR3 spans 14 residues. V lost 0 bases, J lost 4 bases, and 6 bases lay in between. The germline V gene encodes CDR1 MNHEY and CDR2 SVGAGI. CDR3 residues: CASSYSSPTGELFF. CDR3 sequence (DNA): TGTGCCAGCAGTTACTCCAGTCCCACCGGGGAGCTGTTTTTT.

The genes are TRBV15 and TRBJ2-5; the D is unclear. Germline-derived CDR1 and CDR2 are LNHNV and YYDKDF (reference sequence). Trimming stripped 1 base from V and 6 bases from J, with 12 bases between. This CDR3 contains 14 residues. The CDR3 DNA reads TGTGCCACCAGCAGAGGTGGCGGTGAGAAGACCCAGTACTTC. This gives the protein CATSRGGGEKTQYF.

This clonotype was observed a handful of times. The genes are TRBV5-1 and TRBJ2-2; no reliable D call. V was pared by 1 base and J by 6 bases, with 13 bases between. The CDR3 is 15 residues long. Germline loops: CDR1 SGHRS, CDR2 YFSETQ. Here the CDR3 reads CASSLSQTWAGELFF. The CDR3 bases are TGCGCCAGCAGCTTGAGCCAGACTTGGGCCGGGGAGCTGTTTTTT.

This clonotype was observed a handful of times. The chain couples TRBV12-3 or TRBV12-4 to TRBJ2-1; 7 nucleotides match TRBD1. V trimming: 8 bases; J trimming: 4 bases; junction bases outside the gene matches: 8. The CDR3 is 14 amino acids. This CDR3 is CASGPGQVYNEQFF. Written as DNA, the CDR3 is TGTGCCAGCGGCCCTGGACAGGTTTACAATGAGCAGTTCTTC.

This clonotype showed up many times. J is TRBJ2-5 and V is TRBV5-1; D might be TRBD1 or TRBD2, each matching 6 bases. The CDR3 totals 15 residues. Trimming took off 4 bases at V and 5 bases at J, with 18 bases between the two ends. Per the germline V gene, CDR1 is SGHRS and CDR2 is YFSETQ. CDR3 nucleotide sequence: TGCGCCAGCAGCCCCAACCTTGGGGGGCTCGAGACCCAGTACTTC. It specifies CASSPNLGGLETQYF.

This clonotype has more than one count but fewer than ten. The chain recombines TRBV11-2 with TRBJ1-1; D not certain. The ends were cut back, 6 bases at V and 11 bases at J, with 10 bases in the middle. The CDR3 has 10 residues. Germline V gene sequence: CDR1 SGHAT, CDR2 FQNNGV. CDR3 DNA sequence: TGTGCCAGCAGTTACCCGGCGGCTTTCTTT. Encoded protein: CASSYPAAFF.

This clonotype was recorded many times. The gene calls are TRBV6-6 and TRBJ2-3; no clear D gene. Trimming shortened V by 6 bases and J by 8 bases, and 12 bases separated the two germline ends. This CDR3 region has 12 residues. Germline values: CDR1 MNHNY, CDR2 SVGAGI (reference sequence). Written as DNA, the CDR3 is TGTGCCAGCAGCCCAAGAGTCCGTACGCAGTATTTT. This encodes CASSPRVRTQYF.